A single sample is the source of the 15 T cell receptor beta chains below, sequenced in a study of T cell responses to AZD1222 COVID-19 vaccine. Here immunoSEQ multiplex PCR was the method, and the copy in TCRdb shows in-frame clones only, minus some. The sample gives over 150,000 clones, roughly 88% of which show up once; 4.3% is in the top ten. Specimen: peripheral blood, collected 28 days after the second AZD1222 dose. These receptors all come from an adult who received the AZD1222 COVID-19 vaccine.

This chain connects TRBV7-2 to TRBJ2-7, with TRBD2 matching 7 bases. The trim removed 6 bases at V and 6 bases at J, leaving 8 bases unmatched. In germline, CDR1 is SGHTA, CDR2 FQGNSA. This CDR3 has 13 residues. The CDR3 reads CASRLGGGFEQYF. The CDR3, as DNA: TGTGCCAGCAGGCTGGGGGGGGGTTTCGAGCAGTACTTC.

The chain uses TRBV4-1 and TRBJ2-2; D remains unclear. The CDR3 is made up of 13 amino acids. Looked up from germline, CDR1 is MGHRA and CDR2 is YSYEKL. The V gene lost 4 bases and the J gene lost 1 base, with 4 bases spanning the gap. In nucleotides, the CDR3 is TGCGCCAGCAGCCCTAAGAACACCGGGGAGCTGTTTTTT. Protein sequence: CASSPKNTGELFF.

This clone has more than one count but fewer than ten. The chain has TRBV20-1 and TRBJ1-2; no definite D call. Germline CDR1 and CDR2: DFQATT and SNEGSKA (reference sequence). Trimming shortened V by 0 bases and J by 8 bases, and 7 bases separated the two germline ends. The CDR3 runs 11 residues. In DNA form, the CDR3 reads TGCAGTGCTAGAGATCTAACAGGCTACACCTTC. Its translation: CSARDLTGYTF.

The gene calls are TRBV27 and TRBJ1-3; maybe TRBD1 (6 bases). The V and J ends lost 4 bases and 7 bases respectively, with 14 bases between them. The germline gives CDR1 MNHEY, CDR2 SMNVEV (reference sequence). The CDR3 has 14 residues. CDR3 in DNA: TGTGCCAGCAGTTCCCCGAGTCAGGGGAACACCATATATTTT. It is translated as CASSSPSQGNTIYF.

The chain couples TRBV9 to TRBJ2-1; TRBD2 might be the D (5 bases). CDR1 is SGDLS and CDR2 is YYNGEE in the germline V gene. This CDR3 comprises 13 residues. V was cut by 4 bases and J by 4 bases, with 9 bases left in between. Here the CDR3 DNA reads TGTGCCAGCAGCTCTAGCAGTTACAATGAGCAGTTCTTC. It yields the protein CASSSSSYNEQFF.

The chain links TRBV29-1 to TRBJ2-5; tentatively, D is TRBD1 or TRBD2 (6 bases each). Trimming stripped 3 bases from V and 5 bases from J, with 13 bases between. Germline V gene lookup returns CDR1 SQVTM and CDR2 ANQGSEA. This CDR3 contains 13 residues. CDR3 in amino acids: CSVDWGAEETQYF. The DNA for the CDR3 is TGCAGCGTTGATTGGGGGGCTGAGGAGACCCAGTACTTC. The full variable domain, in which reference TRBV29-1 and TRBJ2-5 provide the parts outside the CDR3, is SAVISQKPSRDICQRGTSLTIQCQVDSQVTMMFWYRQQPGQSLTLIATANQGSEATYESGFVIDKFPISRPNLTFSTLTVSNMSPEDSSIYLCSVDWGAEETQYFGPGTRLLVL.

V is TRBV9 and J is TRBJ2-1, with D perhaps matching TRBD2 (5 bases). CDR3 length equals 15 residues. Between the trimmed V and J ends, which lost 4 bases and 0 bases, there was a span of 11 bases. Germline V gives CDR1 SGDLS, CDR2 YYNGEE. CDR3 DNA sequence: TGTGCCAGCAGCCCCTACGGGGACTCCTACAATGAGCAGTTCTTC. Translated, it gives CASSPYGDSYNEQFF.

Comment on this clone: Within the sample, other DNA sequences also encode this same CDR3. This rearrangement joins TRBV19 to TRBJ1-1; unclear D gene. Germline CDR1 LNHDA, CDR2 SQIVND (reference sequence). V lost 0 bases to trimming and J lost 3 bases, with 5 bases between them. The CDR3 spans 13 residues. CDR3 amino acids: CASSIDRDTEAFF. CDR3 sequence (DNA): TGTGCCAGTAGTATAGATAGGGACACTGAAGCTTTCTTT.

The chain couples TRBV25-1 to TRBJ2-3, with D unresolved. Germline V gene lookup returns CDR1 MGHDK and CDR2 SYGVNS. CDR3 length: 12 residues. V dropped 1 base and J dropped 6 bases, with 5 bases sitting between them. As DNA, the CDR3 is TGTGCCAGCAGTGAATTTGTGGATACGCAGTATTTT. Its translation: CASSEFVDTQYF.

This clone was seen once. The chain joins TRBV11-2 to TRBJ2-7; 7 nucleotides align to TRBD1. J was trimmed by 5 bases and V by 8 bases; bases with no gene match: 6. The germline CDR1 and CDR2 sequences are SGHAT and FQNNGV. The CDR3 has 12 residues. The CDR3 DNA follows: TGTGCCAGCCGACAGGGCGCCAACGAGCAGTACTTC. Translation: CASRQGANEQYF. Drawing the rest from reference TRBV11-2 and TRBJ2-7, the complete variable domain is EAGVAQSPRYKIIEKRQSVAFWCNPISGHATLYWYQQILGQGPKLLIQFQNNGVVDDSQLPKDRFSAERLKGVDSTLKIQPAKLEDSAVYLCASRQGANEQYFGPGTRLTVT.

The chain combines TRBV7-8 with TRBJ2-1; weak D call: TRBD1 (7 bases). Trimming cost V 4 bases and J 8 bases, with 27 bases left between them. The CDR3 extends over 18 amino acids. The germline gives CDR1 SGHVS, CDR2 FQNEAQ. The CDR3: CASSSPHDGGGLRYEQFF. The CDR3 region has the DNA TGTGCCAGCAGCTCCCCTCATGATGGAGGGGGCCTTAGATATGAGCAGTTCTTC.

The chain couples TRBV2 to TRBJ1-2; D gene uncertain. Germline CDR1 SNHLY, CDR2 FYNNEI. The CDR3 loop spans 12 amino acids. Trimming took off 9 bases at V and 5 bases at J, with 13 bases between the two ends. The DNA for the CDR3 is TGTGCCAGTTGGGCAATGAAATATGGCTACACCTTC. It is translated as CASWAMKYGYTF. Full variable domain (missing parts from reference TRBV2 and TRBJ1-2): EPEVTQTPSHQVTQMGQEVILRCVPISNHLYFYWYRQILGQKVEFLVSFYNNEISEKSEIFDDQFSVERPDGSNFTLKIRSTKLEDSAMYFCASWAMKYGYTFGSGTRLTVV.

This chain links TRBV6-2 or TRBV6-3 with TRBJ1-2; 8 nucleotides match TRBD1. CDR3 length equals 14 residues. Germline-derived CDR1 and CDR2 are MNHEY and SVGEGT. V lost 4 bases and J lost 8; bases outside the gene matches: 9. The CDR3 DNA follows: TGTGCCAGCAGTTCAGACGCCAGGGGGCGAGGCTACACCTTC. Translation: CASSSDARGRGYTF.

The chain couples TRBV7-9 to TRBJ1-2, with unresolved D. The V and J ends lost 5 bases and 2 bases respectively, with 15 bases between them. Germline CDR1 SEHNR, CDR2 FQNEAQ (reference sequence). This CDR3 is built from 15 residues. CDR3 coding DNA: TGTGCCAGCAGCCCGACGGGTCGTATCAACTATGGCTACACCTTC. Its protein is CASSPTGRINYGYTF.

V usage is TRBV30 and J usage is TRBJ1-4, with D possibly being TRBD1 (5 bases). V shed 3 bases and J shed 7 bases, with 15 bases lying between them. The CDR3 loop spans 14 amino acids. Germline CDR1 GTSNPN, CDR2 SVGIG (reference sequence). For the CDR3, the DNA is TGTGCCTGGAGCCTACGGGGGGGTGGTGAAAAACTGTTTTTT. Translation: CAWSLRGGGEKLFF. Full variable domain (outside the CDR3, taken from reference TRBV30 and TRBJ1-4): SQTIHQWPATLVQPVGSPLSLECTVEGTSNPNLYWYRQAAGRGLQLLFYSVGIGQISSEVPQNLSASRPQDRQFILSSKKLLLSDSGFYLCAWSLRGGGEKLFFGSGTQLSVL.